Listed below are T cell receptor beta chains from one sample, sequenced in a study of T-cell reconstitution after alpha-beta-depleted transplantation in children. TCRdb used MiXCR to reprocess the PCR reads, holding one entry per CDR3 protein. The profile covers about 120,000 distinct CDR3 sequences, with around 10% appearing a single time and around 8.5% taken by the ten largest. Sequences were derived from PBMCs from the stem cell graft donor, sampled from the stem cell graft. Receptors were obtained from a human donor who donated a stem cell graft to a child with acute lymphoblastic leukemia. The CDR3 runs from the conserved cysteine through the conserved F or W. A D gene is named only where the DNA matches it firmly.

CDR3: CASSPGHLSIF
V: TRBV6-2/TRBV6-3
D: .

CDR3: CSARAAHTTYNEQFF
V: TRBV20-1
D: .

CDR3: CASSGQSWAGGSYEQYF
V: TRBV28
D: TRBD1

CDR3: CASSEVFLVAPKRETQYF
V: TRBV2
D: .

CDR3: CAISSGTWDYEQYF
V: TRBV10-3
D: .

CDR3: CASSRLASPGELFF
V: TRBV7-9
D: TRBD2

CDR3: CASSQDGSPANTGELFF
V: TRBV4-3
D: .

CDR3: CASSLAGGVEQYF
V: TRBV7-8
D: .

CDR3: CASSLQGRGGYTF
V: TRBV12-3/TRBV12-4
D: TRBD1

CDR3: CASSPLDRGNEAFF
V: TRBV18
D: TRBD1

CDR3: CASSLEGVGFYGYTF
V: TRBV7-2
D: .

CDR3: CSARDRGEASGANVLTF
V: TRBV20-1
D: TRBD2

CDR3: CASSQDRQLGGKLFF
V: TRBV3-1
D: .

CDR3: CASSQEAQIPYGYTF
V: TRBV4-3
D: .

CDR3: CASAPFGTGRGSPLHF
V: TRBV25-1
D: TRBD1

CDR3: CASSPTGLIEPQHF
V: TRBV4-1
D: .

CDR3: CAGTKSTSGRAAGELFF
V: TRBV12-3/TRBV12-4
D: TRBD2

CDR3: CASSHRTGIGGYSNQPQHF
V: TRBV6-2/TRBV6-3
D: TRBD1

CDR3: CASSRHGQTYEQYF
V: TRBV5-1
D: .

CDR3: CAWSGSPNEKLFF
V: TRBV30
D: .

CDR3: CASSSLQSSYNEQFF
V: TRBV7-2
D: .

CDR3: CSADRTGTGGVFGQETQYF
V: TRBV20-1
D: TRBD1

CDR3: CASSQGQGIGYEQYF
V: TRBV4-3
D: TRBD1

CDR3: CSARPPTSLSEQYF
V: TRBV20-1
D: TRBD2

CDR3: CASSPNPGITNTGELFF
V: TRBV7-7
D: .

CDR3: CSVNPGQGRHEQFF
V: TRBV29-1
D: TRBD1

CDR3: CASSQDPRTSGRGHEQFF
V: TRBV14
D: TRBD2

CDR3: CASSFIPNTYEQYF
V: TRBV27
D: .

CDR3: CASSYFQVRGGNQPQHF
V: TRBV12-3/TRBV12-4
D: .

CDR3: CASSLDPGETQYF
V: TRBV5-4
D: .

CDR3: CATSPRTGPSYEQYF
V: TRBV15
D: TRBD1

CDR3: CASSFSSGQETQYF
V: TRBV7-9
D: TRBD2

CDR3: CASSLGGGGNEQFF
V: TRBV7-2
D: TRBD2

CDR3: CASSPDRMNQPQHF
V: TRBV12-3/TRBV12-4
D: .

CDR3: CASSLVSGGTPGELFF
V: TRBV7-2
D: TRBD2

CDR3: CASTRGETQYF
V: TRBV27
D: .

CDR3: CSARPGTSGYNEQFF
V: TRBV20-1
D: TRBD2

CDR3: CASSGLGGVETQYF
V: TRBV9
D: .

CDR3: CASSQEGLAGDEQYF
V: TRBV3-1
D: TRBD2